These T cell receptor beta chains were read from a single sample in a study of blood T cell repertoires in COVID-19. Clones were read by immunoSEQ multiplex PCR, and TCRdb kept only the in-frame ones, dropping some. This sample has about 270,000 clones, with approximately 86% found just once. Specimen: peripheral blood. Receptors were obtained from a woman in her seventies with COVID-19, enrolled during active disease. CDR3s include the opening cysteine and the closing phenylalanine or tryptophan.

TRBV4-2,TRBJ2-7,CASSQDGDRNYYEQYF
TRBV19,TRBJ2-1,CASSSAGLTQWHNEQFF
TRBV5-1,TRBJ1-1,CASSLGEANTEAFF
TRBV19,TRBJ1-3,CASRGDSSGNTIYF
TRBV2,TRBJ2-2,CASRGGADTGELFF
TRBV19,TRBJ1-6,CASKRGMDLQSPLHF
TRBV2,TRBJ2-3,CASSAWQAGGDTQYF
TRBV6-5,TRBJ1-2,CASSTRDRSYGYTF
TRBV5-1,TRBJ2-7,CASSRDTSSGEQYF
TRBV9,TRBJ2-2,CASSVGQGGGGELFF
TRBV24-1,TRBJ1-1,CATSGVFGTEAFF
TRBV5-1,TRBJ1-2,CASSFLAPPGYTF
TRBV4-1,TRBJ1-1,CASSRAGGLNTEAFF
TRBV29-1,TRBJ2-5,CSVDTGLETQYF
TRBV27,TRBJ2-5,CASRLQETQYF
TRBV24-1,TRBJ2-3,CATGAGGSTDTQYF